In its sample, the clone carrying this T cell receptor (beta chain) was seen a few times. What it binds is not known. TCRdb passed the RT-PCR reads through MiXCR, listing each CDR3 protein once. The table has under 750,000 distinct CDR3 sequences, roughly 10% seen once; the top ten hold 10%. This sample is drawn from a study of response to subunit inactivated influenza vaccine. Study findings and constraints: The authors suggested that every seasonal influenza vaccination recruits few new T cells.

CDR3 size: 14 residues. CDR1 is SGHRS, CDR2 YFSETQ, per germline. V dropped 4 bases and J dropped 6 bases, with 13 bases sitting between them. Sequencing used PBMCs from blood, obtained on the day of vaccination. The chain carries TRBV5-1 and TRBJ2-2; tentatively, D is TRBD1 (5 bases). The sequence derives from a man aged 50 to 59 who received an inactivated influenza vaccine. CDR3 loop: CASSHQGWSGELFF. The CDR3 coding sequence is TGCGCCAGCAGCCACCAGGGTTGGTCCGGGGAGCTGTTTTTT.